This T cell receptor (beta chain) was recovered during a study of T-cell reconstitution after alpha-beta-depleted transplantation in children. Germline trimming cut 1 base from V and 6 bases from J; bases unmatched to any gene: 2. CDR1 and CDR2 from the germline V gene are LNHNV and YYDKDF (reference sequence). This CDR3 has 13 amino acids. Using unique molecular identifiers, the investigators prepared the TCRbeta library. TCRdb recomputed calls from the PCR reads with MiXCR, one row per CDR3 protein. The data show around 680,000 distinct CDR3 sequences, 15% to 20% seen once. The TCR sequence derives from a human donor who donated a stem cell graft to a child with acute myeloid leukemia. The sequencing used PBMCs from the stem cell graft donor, collected from the stem cell graft. This chain uses TRBV15 with TRBJ1-1, with TRBD1 matching over 7 bases. The chain's CDR3 is CATSRGDRAEAFF. The DNA for the CDR3 is TGTGCCACCAGCAGAGGAGACAGGGCTGAAGCTTTCTTT.